A selection of T cell receptor beta chains follows, all from one sample in a study of shared clonotypes between healthy human individuals. Sequenced by immunoSEQ multiplex PCR; TCRdb stores in-frame clones only, minus some. The data hold hundreds of thousands of clones, with about 97% observed a single time. Sequenced input: naive CD4+ T cells sorted from blood. The receptors shown here come from a woman in her thirties in good health. The CDR3 runs from the conserved cysteine through the conserved F or W. Clone size is given for some rows only: seen once, a few or many times, or a class if the clone is expanded.

>TRBJ2-3|NA|TRBV9
CASSGVGGRGTDTQYF
>TRBJ2-3|once|TRBV6-5
CASSYPGTVTQYF
>TRBJ2-2|NA|TRBV25-1
CASSDPREVTGELFF
>TRBJ1-1|NA|TRBV2
CARERASGNTEAFF
>TRBJ2-1|NA|TRBV28
CASSFRYMNEQFF
>TRBJ2-2|NA|TRBV5-1
CASSPRRGANTGELFF
>TRBJ1-2|NA|TRBV5-1
CASSLAGYGYTF
>TRBJ1-2|NA|TRBV27
CASSRTGLTNYGYTF
>TRBJ2-3|NA|TRBV18
CASSGSGSSTDTQYF
>TRBJ1-4|NA|TRBV6-5
CASRQHRGDEKLFF
>TRBJ2-1|once|TRBV5-1
CASSLEGASSYNEQFF
>TRBJ1-5|NA|TRBV10-3
CAISESTVEPQHF
>TRBJ2-7|NA|TRBV6-1
CASSEYLSAGEQYF
>TRBJ2-2|NA|TRBV4-1
CASSQVAGVTGELFF
>TRBJ2-3|NA|TRBV2
CASTSISGTDTQYF
>TRBJ1-4|NA|TRBV28
CASSPPQDEKLFF
>TRBJ1-2|NA|TRBV7-3
CASSPTGTGTNYGYTF
>TRBJ2-4|NA|TRBV5-1
CASSMGQGNIQYF
>TRBJ1-2|NA|TRBV6-5
CASSWSANYGYTF
>TRBJ2-3|NA|TRBV20-1
CSARLVDTLYF
>TRBJ1-5|NA|TRBV7-2
CASSLLDSYSNQPQHF
>TRBJ2-3|NA|TRBV19
CASSVGQGRKSTDTQYF
>TRBJ2-1|NA|TRBV7-9
CASSLVWTDFNEQFF
>TRBJ1-1|NA|TRBV5-1
CASSLAQGLAAFF
>TRBJ1-5|NA|TRBV6-6
CASSPSGQVRQPQHF
>TRBJ2-7|NA|TRBV18
CASSPPPSGRGGSYEQYF
>TRBJ1-5|NA|TRBV28
CASSNPVGLGSNQPQHF
>TRBJ2-1|NA|TRBV28
CASRLAGGNNEQFF
>TRBJ2-3|NA|TRBV6-5
CASRWDRVADTQYF
>TRBJ2-1|NA|TRBV5-1
CASSYSSGRVRHEQFF
>TRBJ2-2|NA|TRBV6-1
CASSEGGLTNTGELFF
>TRBJ2-5|NA|TRBV2
CATTPAGGPGETQYF
>TRBJ2-7|NA|TRBV29-1
CSVVLQGRVEQYF
>TRBJ2-7|NA|TRBV11-2
CASSPMTYEQYF
>TRBJ2-1|NA|TRBV29-1
CSVKTTQGGSYNEQFF
>TRBJ2-7|NA|TRBV27
CASSISGSGYEQYF
>TRBJ1-2|NA|TRBV28
CASSKTGDGADYGYTF
>TRBJ2-1|once|TRBV2
CASRIQGDYNEQFF
>TRBJ2-1|once|TRBV11-3
CASSWREGNEQFF
>TRBJ1-2|NA|TRBV5-1
CASSSKPPSYYGYTF
>TRBJ1-2|NA|TRBV27
CASSSAGRTPKDGYTF
>TRBJ1-5|NA|TRBV11-2
CASSLDRRNQPQHF
>TRBJ2-2|NA|TRBV11-2
CASSFGAVTGELFF
>TRBJ2-5|NA|TRBV18
CASSPVAGLQPQETQYF
>TRBJ2-1|NA|TRBV5-1
CASCVNLGDEQFF
>TRBJ1-1|NA|TRBV6-6
CASSEKQIRGEAFF
>TRBJ2-1|NA|TRBV28
CASSPRLLAGPHNEQFF
>TRBJ2-2|NA|TRBV19
CASSTGTANTGELFF
>TRBJ1-2|NA|TRBV29-1
CSAQGTHYGYTF
>TRBJ1-2|NA|TRBV19
CASSMWRPENYGYTF
>TRBJ1-2|NA|TRBV11-1
CASSLTGPLANYGYTF
>TRBJ2-1|once|TRBV4-1
CASSQSWTVYNEQFF
>TRBJ1-1|NA|TRBV5-1
CASSVGQRDTEAFF
>TRBJ1-5|NA|TRBV11-3
CASSLEGGTQPQHF
>TRBJ2-7|NA|TRBV16
CASSRQVSYEQYF